A single TCR beta chain is shown here with its context. Its specificity is not known. This entry belongs to a study of somatic mutations in cytotoxic T cells in rheumatoid arthritis. As processed by the authors: Matches were rare between published virus-specific TCRB sequences and patient CD8+ clones exceeding 1%. The repertoire was sequenced with immunoSEQ multiplex PCR; TCRdb's copy has only in-frame clones and lacks some. That table supplies the V and J calls and clone size; D and trimming were determined from the DNA. Here the sample spans around 15,000 clones, roughly 72% being singletons. This CDR3 has 15 residues. J lost 10 bases, V lost 3 bases, and 11 bases had no gene match. Germline assignment: CDR1 PRHDT and CDR2 FYEKMQ (reference sequence). Notes on the study in general: Among rheumatoid arthritis patients, TRBV07 appeared slightly underrepresented, and this finding was left without any adjustment for multiple comparisons. Antigens bound by the expanded CD8+ clones were not identified.

The chain employs TRBV13 and TRBJ2-1; TRBD2 agrees at 8 bases. This sequence originates from an adult with rheumatoid arthritis. Material: CD8+ T cells sorted from blood. CDR3: CASSFLAGGHAEQFF. DNA of the CDR3: TGTGCCAGCAGCTTTCTGGCGGGGGGACACGCCGAGCAGTTCTTC.